The 3 T cell receptor beta chains in this list originate from one sample, sequenced in a study of T-cell reconstitution after alpha-beta-depleted transplantation in children. It was with unique molecular identifiers that the TCRbeta library was prepared. Each CDR3 protein is one row after TCRdb ran MiXCR on the PCR reads. The repertoire includes hundreds of thousands of distinct CDR3 sequences, approximately 19% of them detected once, and around 45% sits in the top ten. The sample in question was PBMCs, mostly from graft donor cells, obtained 360 days after TCRalphabeta/CD19-depleted stem cell transplant. The receptors stem from a male patient between 2 and 15 years old who had a stem cell transplant for acute lymphoblastic leukemia, so the T cells may come from the graft donor.

V usage is TRBV9 and J usage is TRBJ2-1, with unresolved D. CDR1 is SGDLS and CDR2 is YYNGEE in the germline V gene. V lost 1 base to trimming and J lost 7 bases, with 6 bases between them. The CDR3 has 12 amino acids. In DNA, the CDR3 is TGTGCCAGCAGCGTAATGGGGAATGAGCAGTTCTTC. Residues: CASSVMGNEQFF.

This clonotype occurred a few times. V is TRBV27 and J is TRBJ2-1; 8 nucleotides agree with TRBD1. The CDR3 loop spans 17 amino acids. V shed 4 bases, J shed 6 bases, and the junction held 14 bases outside the gene matches. Germline lookup yields CDR1 MNHEY and CDR2 SMNVEV (reference sequence). The CDR3 DNA reads TGTGCCAGCAGTTCACTCTCTGGGGACAGGACCCTCAATGAGCAGTTCTTC. Translation: CASSSLSGDRTLNEQFF.

This chain joins TRBV18 and TRBJ2-3; 12 bases map to TRBD2. Germline CDR1 reads KGHSH; CDR2 reads LQKENI. V trimming: 4 bases; J trimming: 0 bases; junction bases outside the gene matches: 2. The CDR3 totals 16 residues. This CDR3 reads CASSLTSGGSTDTQYF. DNA for the CDR3: TGTGCCAGCTCACTCACTAGCGGGGGGAGCACAGATACGCAGTATTTT. Using reference TRBV18 and TRBJ2-3 for the parts outside the CDR3, the full variable domain is NAGVMQNPRHLVRRRGQEARLRCSPMKGHSHVYWYRQLPEEGLKFMVYLQKENIIDESGMPKERFSAEFPKEGPSILRIQQVVRGDSAAYFCASSLTSGGSTDTQYFGPGTRLTVL.